These T cell receptor beta chains were read from a single sample in a study of cytomegalovirus exposure and HLA in healthy donors. The assay was immunoSEQ multiplex PCR, and TCRdb's table has in-frame clones only and misses some. The sample contains some 110,000 clones, 79% of which appear only once. Specimen: PBMCs. The receptors here all came from a woman in her late teens or twenties in good health and CMV-seropositive. CDR3s include the opening cysteine and the closing phenylalanine or tryptophan. Fields, in order: J gene, D gene, V gene, clone size, CDR3 protein, CDR3 DNA. A D gene is named only where the DNA matches it firmly. Rows may omit the clone size; those that give it use once, few, many or a size class.

TRBJ1-2 - TRBV28 - CASSYQGSGYGYTF TGTGCCAGCAGTTACCAGGGGTCAGGCTATGGCTACACCTTC
TRBJ2-7 TRBD2 TRBV11-3 - CASSLPAGAGYEQYF TGTGCCAGCAGCCTTCCGGCGGGAGCGGGCTACGAGCAGTACTTC
TRBJ1-1 TRBD1 TRBV6-1 - CAMAENRGGDTEAFF TGTGCCATGGCGGAGAACAGGGGTGGGGACACTGAAGCTTTCTTT
TRBJ1-3 - TRBV11-2 once CASSLAPSGPYF TGTGCCAGCAGCTTAGCCCCGTCAGGGCCTTATTTT
TRBJ1-2 - TRBV9 - CASPPRLSGYTF TGTGCCAGCCCCCCCAGGTTGAGTGGCTACACCTTC
TRBJ2-3 TRBD2 TRBV10-2 - CASRSSGRAPDTQYF TGCGCCAGCAGGTCGAGCGGGAGGGCCCCAGATACGCAGTATTTT
TRBJ1-3 - TRBV7-2 - CASSLETVSVSGNTIYF TGTGCCAGCAGCTTAGAAACGGTCAGCGTCTCTGGAAACACCATATATTTT
TRBJ2-2 TRBD1 TRBV13 - CASSLWGTGRTGELFF TGTGCCAGCAGCCTATGGGGGACAGGGCGCACCGGGGAGCTGTTTTTT
TRBJ1-2 - TRBV7-9 - CASSTGDMSNYGYTF TGTGCCAGCAGCACGGGGGATATGTCTAACTATGGCTACACCTTC
TRBJ2-7 TRBD1 TRBV7-2 - CASSSYRGEQYF TGTGCCAGCAGCTCCTACAGGGGCGAGCAGTACTTC
TRBJ1-1 - TRBV20-1 - CSTRTNTEAFF TGCAGCACTAGGACGAACACTGAAGCTTTCTTT
TRBJ1-1 - TRBV5-1 - CASRTTGPTEAFF TGCGCCAGCAGGACAACAGGGCCCACTGAAGCTTTCTTT
TRBJ2-3 TRBD2 TRBV2 - CASRTLLGTSGPSGGTDTQYF TGTGCCAGCAGAACCTTGTTGGGGACTAGCGGACCCTCGGGGGGCACAGATACGCAGTATTTT
TRBJ2-1 - TRBV7-6 - CASSLLGSIDEQFF TGTGCCAGCAGCTTATTAGGGAGTATAGATGAGCAGTTCTTC
TRBJ2-7 - TRBV2 - CASRRTITEQYF TGTGCCAGCAGGAGGACAATCACCGAGCAGTACTTC
TRBJ2-7 - TRBV4-1 - CASSQAIGTPYSYEQYF TGCGCCAGCAGCCAAGCTATCGGGACACCCTACTCCTACGAGCAGTACTTC
TRBJ1-1 - TRBV10-3 few CAISEDRGYEAFF TGTGCCATCAGTGAGGACAGAGGATATGAAGCTTTCTTT
TRBJ2-7 TRBD1 TRBV7-6 - CASSPRTGENEQYF TGTGCCAGCAGCCCTCGGACAGGGGAGAACGAGCAGTACTTC
TRBJ2-2 TRBD1 TRBV7-3 - CASSSRQGELFF TGTGCCAGCAGCTCACGACAGGGAGAGTTGTTTTTT
TRBJ2-5 TRBD2 TRBV5-1 once CASSWRLARDETQYF TGCGCCAGCAGCTGGCGACTAGCACGGGACGAGACCCAGTACTTC
TRBJ1-5 - TRBV7-9 - CASSLGSRGPQHF TGTGCCAGCAGCTTAGGGAGCAGGGGGCCCCAGCATTTT
TRBJ2-3 TRBD1 TRBV13 - CASSLDGTGLWNTQYF TGTGCCAGCAGCTTAGATGGGACAGGGCTTTGGAATACGCAGTATTTT
TRBJ2-4 - TRBV5-4 - CASSNRDFLAKNIQYF TGTGCCAGCAGCAACCGGGACTTTCTAGCCAAAAACATTCAGTACTTC
TRBJ1-1 - TRBV7-9 - CASSLPGATEAFF TGTGCCAGCAGCTTACCAGGGGCGACTGAAGCTTTCTTT
TRBJ2-3 TRBD2 TRBV5-4 - CASSLWLAGGTDTQYF TGTGCCAGCAGCTTGTGGCTAGCGGGAGGCACAGATACGCAGTATTTT
TRBJ2-1 - TRBV6-5 - CASSEAHEQFF TGTGCCAGCAGTGAAGCCCATGAGCAGTTCTTC
TRBJ2-5 - TRBV14 - CASRQKETQYF TGTGCCAGCAGACAGAAAGAGACCCAGTACTTC
TRBJ2-5 TRBD2 TRBV28 - CASTSVGLAGGGLETQYF TGTGCCAGCACCTCGGTAGGACTAGCGGGAGGTGGCTTGGAGACCCAGTACTTC
TRBJ2-7 TRBD2 TRBV5-1 - CASSLRGTSSYEQYF TGCGCCAGCAGCTTGCGGGGGACTAGCTCCTACGAGCAGTACTTC
TRBJ1-1 TRBD1 TRBV14 - CASSLLQGANVEAFF TGTGCCAGCAGCCTCTTACAGGGGGCGAACGTTGAAGCTTTCTTT
TRBJ2-2 TRBD1 TRBV5-6 once CASSAGTGVGELFF TGTGCCAGCAGCGCCGGGACAGGGGTTGGGGAGCTGTTTTTT
TRBJ2-7 - TRBV15 - CATSRDREGGMLQYF TGTGCCACCAGCAGAGATCGGGAAGGGGGTATGTTGCAGTACTTC
TRBJ2-7 TRBD2 TRBV7-9 - CASRGGGEGYEQYF TGTGCCAGCAGGGGGGGAGGGGAAGGCTACGAGCAGTACTTC
TRBJ1-1 - TRBV15 - CATSYRVNTEAFF TGTGCCACCAGCTACAGGGTGAACACTGAAGCTTTCTTT
TRBJ1-2 TRBD1 TRBV10-3 few CAIRGTGASGYTF TGTGCCATCAGGGGGACAGGGGCGAGTGGCTACACCTTC
TRBJ1-1 - TRBV28 - CASSFSSGAGAFF TGTGCCAGCAGTTTCTCCTCCGGGGCGGGGGCTTTCTTT
TRBJ2-5 TRBD2 TRBV2 - CASTWTSGTETQYF TGTGCCAGCACCTGGACTAGCGGGACGGAGACCCAGTACTTC
TRBJ2-3 - TRBV9 - CASSVVNEREPRTDTQYF TGTGCCAGCAGCGTAGTAAATGAGAGGGAGCCCCGCACAGATACGCAGTATTTT
TRBJ2-2 - TRBV9 - CASSDVGQPWGPSNTGELFF TGTGCCAGCAGCGATGTAGGACAGCCCTGGGGGCCCAGTAACACCGGGGAGCTGTTTTTT
TRBJ1-1 TRBD1 TRBV6-5 - CASSYSGTGLTEAFF TGTGCCAGCAGTTACTCCGGGACAGGGCTCACTGAAGCTTTCTTT
TRBJ2-5 TRBD2 TRBV10-2 once CASTGTSGKVVGETQYF TGCGCCAGCACAGGGACTAGCGGGAAGGTAGTAGGAGAGACCCAGTACTTC